The 21 T cell receptor beta chains reported below all come from one sample, sequenced in a study of beta chain features in type 1 diabetes. These TCRs' antigens remain unknown. The investigators reverse transcribed all of the isolated RNA, so they sequenced expressed TCRB transcripts. Produced via immunoSEQ multiplex PCR; TCRdb's table is partial and in-frame only. The sample has roughly 400,000 clones, 9.6% seen once. General study points: Significant though moderate, a shortening of TCRB CDR3s appeared in all four CD4+ subsets of Type 1 diabetes patients.

The material sequenced was central memory CD4+ T cells from blood. Source of these receptors: a man aged 25 to 45 with type 1 diabetes.

This clone was picked up many times. V and J are TRBV21-1 and TRBJ2-7. TRBV21-1 is noted as a pseudogene. The CDR3 has 14 amino acids. The CDR3 protein is CAYSVAPSSYEQYF. The DNA of the CDR3 is TGTGCTTATTCGGTGGCACCAAGCTCCTACGAGCAGTACTTC.

This clone appeared a few times. The CDR3 DNA reads as TGTGCCAGCAGCCCGGGGGGGACAGGTTACACCGGGGAGCTGTTTTTT. This encodes CASSPGGTGYTGELFF. The V gene is TRBV5-4, the J gene TRBJ2-2; D might be TRBD1 or TRBD2, each matching 8 bases. Germline CDR1 and CDR2: SGHNT and YYREEE (reference sequence). The CDR3 has 16 residues. V was shortened by 4 bases and J by 3 bases, with 16 bases between the two germline ends. Supplemented by reference TRBV5-4 and TRBJ2-2, the full variable domain reads ETGVTQSPTHLIKTRGQQVTLRCSSQSGHNTVSWYQQALGQGPQFIFQYYREEENGRGNFPPRFSGLQFPNYSSELNVNALELDDSALYLCASSPGGTGYTGELFFGEGSRLTVL.

In the case of this clone: Other DNA sequences in this sample translate to the same CDR3. The J gene is TRBJ2-7, the V gene TRBV11-2; TRBD1 matches 9 bases. The trim removed 5 bases at V and 6 bases at J, leaving 2 bases unmatched. From germline, CDR1 is SGHAT and CDR2 FQNNGV. The CDR3 is 12 residues long. The DNA of the CDR3 is TGTGCCAGCAGCCTGGACAGGGGCGAGCAGTACTTC. Translating it yields CASSLDRGEQYF.

This clone was detected a few times. This chain links TRBV16 with TRBJ2-7, with 8 bases fitting TRBD1. The V segment lost 2 bases and the J segment 0 bases; nucleotides outside the gene matches: 9. There are 17 residues in the CDR3. Germline V CDR1 and CDR2: KGHSY, FQNENV. The DNA of the CDR3 is TGTGCCAGCAGCCAAGCTGGGACAGGAGTTTACTCCTACGAGCAGTACTTC. This codes for CASSQAGTGVYSYEQYF.

This clone was seen a few times. The rearrangement uses TRBV28 and TRBJ2-1, with 9 bases aligning to TRBD2. V lost 2 bases and J lost 1; bases outside the gene matches: 0. The CDR3 length is 15 residues. CDR1 MDHEN and CDR2 SYDVKM come from the germline V gene. The CDR3 loop reads CASSLAGGSYNEQFF. The CDR3 nucleotides read TGTGCCAGCAGTTTAGCGGGAGGGTCCTACAATGAGCAGTTCTTC.

This clone was detected only a few times. Other DNA sequences in this sample translate to the same CDR3. CDR3 loop: CASSIGQGLNQPQHF. The CDR3 DNA follows: TGTGCCAGTAGTATCGGGCAGGGATTAAATCAGCCCCAGCATTTT. The chain uses TRBV19 and TRBJ1-5; a possible D gene is TRBD1 (5 bases). Germline V lookup: CDR1 LNHDA, CDR2 SQIVND (reference sequence). Trimming shortened V by 3 bases and J by 4 bases, and 13 bases separated the two germline ends. This CDR3 comprises 15 residues.

This clone was observed a handful of times. V is TRBV25-1 and J is TRBJ2-5; no definite D call. The germline CDR1 and CDR2 sequences are MGHDK and SYGVNS. The CDR3 has 15 amino acids. V was shortened by 0 bases and J by 1 base, with 9 bases between the two germline ends. This CDR3 is CASSEYPDGQETQYF. The CDR3 DNA reads TGTGCCAGCAGTGAATACCCGGACGGCCAAGAGACCCAGTACTTC.

This chain links TRBV18 with TRBJ1-3; a possible D gene is TRBD1 (6 bases). Trimming removed 6 bases from V and 0 bases from J, with 15 bases in between. Germline V gene lookup returns CDR1 KGHSH and CDR2 LQKENI. The CDR3 has 16 amino acids. In DNA, the CDR3 is TGTGCCAGCTCTCGAGAAACAGGGAGCTCTGGAAACACCATATATTTT. Protein product: CASSRETGSSGNTIYF.

V is TRBV5-5 and J is TRBJ1-5; 7 nucleotides align to TRBD1. Germline values: CDR1 SGHKS, CDR2 YYEKEE (reference sequence). With 2 bases clipped from V and 0 bases from J, the junction kept 5 bases outside the gene matches. The CDR3 has 16 residues. CDR3 coding DNA: TGTGCCAGCAGCTTAATGACAGGGAATAGCAATCAGCCCCAGCATTTT. Amino acids: CASSLMTGNSNQPQHF.

The chain employs TRBV6-5 and TRBJ1-5; weak D call: TRBD1 (5 bases). V lost 6 bases to trimming and J lost 5 bases, with 11 bases between them. CDR1 is MNHEY and CDR2 is SVGAGI in the germline V gene. CDR3 length equals 13 residues. The CDR3 spells CASRVGLDQPQHF. DNA for the CDR3: TGTGCCAGCAGAGTGGGGCTGGATCAGCCCCAGCATTTT.

This sequence joins TRBV5-1 and TRBJ2-5; 8 bases line up with TRBD1. There are 13 residues in the CDR3. With 4 bases clipped from V and 4 bases from J, the junction kept 3 bases outside the gene matches. Germline V lookup: CDR1 SGHRS, CDR2 YFSETQ. The CDR3 loop is CASSTGQGETQYF. The CDR3 DNA sequence: TGCGCCAGCAGCACCGGACAGGGAGAGACCCAGTACTTC.

The rearrangement joins TRBV28 to TRBJ1-1; TRBD1 matches 8 bases. Germline values: CDR1 MDHEN, CDR2 SYDVKM. J gave up 6 bases and V 3 bases, and 12 bases lay outside the gene matches. This CDR3 region has 16 residues. The CDR3: CASSFLSNRGRAEAFF. CDR3 DNA: TGTGCCAGCAGTTTTCTTTCGAACAGGGGGAGGGCTGAAGCTTTCTTT.

This clone showed up just a few times. The chain combines TRBV7-2 with TRBJ2-2; TRBD1 agrees at 8 bases. The germline gives CDR1 SGHTA, CDR2 FQGNSA. Losses at the gene ends were 2 bases for V and 5 bases for J; bases not matched to a gene: 1. The CDR3 extends over 14 amino acids. The CDR3 here is CASSLQGATGELFF. The CDR3 DNA sequence: TGTGCCAGCAGCTTACAGGGGGCAACCGGGGAGCTGTTTTTT.

In its sample, this clone was seen a few times. The J gene is TRBJ2-7, the V gene TRBV7-8, with 8 bases matching TRBD2. Trimming removed 2 bases from V and 5 bases from J; junction bases left unmatched: 8. CDR3 length: 15 residues. Germline V gene lookup returns CDR1 SGHVS and CDR2 FQNEAQ. The CDR3 DNA sequence: TGTGCCAGCAGCTTAAGGCTAGCGGGTCCCGACGAGCAGTACTTC. Amino acid sequence: CASSLRLAGPDEQYF.

Remarks on this clone: Other DNA sequences in the same sample also yield this CDR3. This chain connects TRBV5-1 to TRBJ2-5; D not resolved. The CDR3 loop spans 11 amino acids. Germline CDR1 is SGHRS and CDR2 is YFSETQ. V was pared by 2 bases and J by 3 bases, with 2 bases between. The CDR3 DNA reads TGCGCCAGCAGCTTTGAAGAGACCCAGTACTTC. Translated: CASSFEETQYF.

This clone was observed a few times. The chain is built from TRBV19 and TRBJ2-3; the D is unclear. From germline, CDR1 is LNHDA and CDR2 SQIVND (reference sequence). The CDR3 is 14 residues long. Trimming took off 7 bases at V and 3 bases at J, with 14 bases between the two ends. The CDR3: CASTPPLRTDTQYF. The CDR3 DNA reads TGTGCCAGTACCCCCCCTTTAAGGACAGATACGCAGTATTTT. Combining the CDR3 with reference TRBV19 and TRBJ2-3 gives the whole variable domain DGGITQSPKYLFRKEGQNVTLSCEQNLNHDAMYWYRQDPGQGLRLIYYSQIVNDFQKGDIAEGYSVSREKKESFPLTVTSAQKNPTAFYLCASTPPLRTDTQYFGPGTRLTVL.

This clone was detected only a few times. This chain links TRBV28 with TRBJ2-6; D perhaps matches TRBD1 (6 bases). This CDR3 has 18 amino acids. In germline, CDR1 is MDHEN, CDR2 SYDVKM. V was shortened by 7 bases and J by 1 base, with 20 bases between the two germline ends. The CDR3: CASTPTGRGISGANVLTF. The CDR3 region has the DNA TGTGCCAGCACCCCCACAGGCAGGGGAATATCTGGGGCCAACGTCCTGACTTTC.

This clone was counted a few times. In nucleotides, the CDR3 is TGTGCCAGCAGCGTAGAATTTTCGGGACAGGAGCAGTTCTTC. Translating gives CASSVEFSGQEQFF. The chain joins TRBV9 to TRBJ2-1; 7 nucleotides align to TRBD1. Germline-derived CDR1 and CDR2 are SGDLS and YYNGEE. With V trimmed by 0 bases and J by 10 bases, 7 bases remained unmatched. This CDR3 contains 14 residues. Filled out from reference TRBV9 and TRBJ2-1, the complete variable domain reads DSGVTQTPKHLITATGQRVTLRCSPRSGDLSVYWYQQSLDQGLQFLIQYYNGEERAKGNILERFSAQQFPDLHSELNLSSLELGDSALYFCASSVEFSGQEQFFGPGTRLTVL.

This CDR3 reads CASSPHSEDRFYEQYF. The DNA of the CDR3 is TGCGCCAGCAGCCCCCACTCCGAGGACAGATTCTACGAGCAGTACTTC. The rearrangement uses TRBV5-1 and TRBJ2-7; TRBD1 might be the D (6 bases). CDR1 is SGHRS, CDR2 YFSETQ, per germline. The CDR3 spans 16 residues. V was pared by 4 bases and J by 3 bases, with 20 bases between.

This clone was counted a few times. The V and J genes are TRBV7-2 and TRBJ2-1; D unclear. The V and J ends lost 5 bases and 6 bases respectively, with 17 bases between them. The CDR3 is made up of 15 amino acids. Germline CDR1 is SGHTA and CDR2 is FQGNSA. The chain's CDR3 is CASSPWAATFNEQFF. CDR3 DNA sequence: TGTGCCAGCAGCCCTTGGGCAGCCACCTTCAATGAGCAGTTCTTC.

The V call is TRBV7-6, the J call TRBJ2-5; D is undetermined. V was pared by 1 base and J by 5 bases, with 2 bases between. CDR1 SGHVS and CDR2 FNYEAQ come from the germline V gene. CDR3 size: 11 residues. The CDR3, as DNA: TGTGCCAGCAGCTTAGACGAGACCCAGTACTTC. This gives the protein CASSLDETQYF.